These T cell receptor beta chains were read from a single sample in a study of blood T cells in healthy people across ages. TCRdb reprocessed the 5' RACE reads via MiXCR and lists one record per CDR3 protein. Of around 1,900,000 distinct CDR3 sequences in the sample, around 40% were seen once. Sequencing was done on a sample of blood. These receptors were collected from a human donor in good health. CDR3s include the opening cysteine and the closing phenylalanine or tryptophan. The order of the fields is clone size, J gene, V gene, D gene, CDR3 DNA, CDR3 protein. The D gene is left open where the match is weak. The listing skips clone size in some rows; elsewhere it reads once, few, many or a size class.

NA TRBJ2-3 TRBV20-1 TRBD2 TGCAGTGCTAACATATTCCTCGGCGGGGGGGATACGCAGTATTTT CSANIFLGGGDTQYF
NA TRBJ1-6 TRBV7-3 NA TGTGCCAGCAGCTCAAACGGCGCAGGGACGAATTCACCCCTCCACTTT CASSSNGAGTNSPLHF
NA TRBJ2-7 TRBV7-9 NA TGTGCCAGCAGCTTAAACCAAGTCCCGACAGGAAACTCCTACGAGCAGTACTTC CASSLNQVPTGNSYEQYF
NA TRBJ1-2 TRBV29-1 NA TGCAGCGTCTACCCTTATAACTATGGCTACACCTTC CSVYPYNYGYTF
NA TRBJ2-6 TRBV29-1 TRBD1 TGCAGCGCAAACCTCAGGGGGCCTGGGGCCAACGTCCTGACTTTC CSANLRGPGANVLTF
NA TRBJ2-7 TRBV10-3 NA TGTGCCATCAGTGAGGAGGGCAGGCGGACTCTCGAGCAGTACTTC CAISEEGRRTLEQYF
few TRBJ2-3 TRBV10-3 NA TGTGCCATCACCGGGACTCCCGGTGATAGTACGCAGTATTTT CAITGTPGDSTQYF
NA TRBJ2-5 TRBV29-1 NA TGCAGCGTTGTGGAGGAGGCCCAGTACTTC CSVVEEAQYF
NA TRBJ1-1 TRBV24-1 NA TGTGCCACCAGTGACCCCGGACAGCCCGAAGCTTTCTTT CATSDPGQPEAFF
NA TRBJ1-2 TRBV20-1 NA TGCAGTGCTAGGGATGACGGTGACTATGGCTACACCTTC CSARDDGDYGYTF
NA TRBJ2-1 TRBV29-1 NA TGCAGCGTTGATCGTGGCAGCTACAATGCGCAGTTCTTC CSVDRGSYNAQFF
few TRBJ2-3 TRBV7-9 NA TGTGCCAGCAGCCCAGGGATTGGTACCCAGTATTTT CASSPGIGTQYF
NA TRBJ1-4 TRBV4-3 NA TGCGCCAGCAGCCTCGGGACAACCCAGGTGGATGAAAAACTGTTTTTT CASSLGTTQVDEKLFF
NA TRBJ1-2 TRBV6-5 TRBD1 TGTGCCAGCAGTTACTTGAGGGACAGGGGGTTAAATGGCTACACCTTC CASSYLRDRGLNGYTF
NA TRBJ2-5 TRBV20-1 TRBD2 TGCAGTGCTAGAGAGGGACTAGCACAAGAGACCCAGTACTTC CSAREGLAQETQYF
many TRBJ2-7 TRBV7-2 TRBD1 TGTGCCAGCAGCTTAGGGACAGGGGTATACGAGCAGTACTTC CASSLGTGVYEQYF
many TRBJ2-3 TRBV7-3 NA TGTGCCAGCAGCTTTAAGGGCACAGATACGCAGTATTTT CASSFKGTDTQYF
NA TRBJ1-2 TRBV2 NA TGTGCCAGCAGTGAAGGACCCAACAACTATGGCTACACCTTC CASSEGPNNYGYTF
NA TRBJ2-1 TRBV4-2 NA TGTGCCAGCAGCCCAGTGGGGGCGTACAATGAGCAGTTCTTC CASSPVGAYNEQFF
few TRBJ2-4 TRBV7-2 TRBD2 TGTGCCAGCAGCTCCAGCGGGGGGGCAAACATTCAGTACTTC CASSSSGGANIQYF
few TRBJ2-5 TRBV20-1 TRBD2 TGCAGTGCTAGAGATCGAGGGGTAGGGACTAGCGGGGAGACCCAGTACTTC CSARDRGVGTSGETQYF
NA TRBJ1-5 TRBV6-5 NA TGTGCCAGCAGTAAGACCGTATTTCAGCCCCAGCATTTT CASSKTVFQPQHF